The TCR beta chain under discussion was sequenced for a study of Graves' ophthalmopathy and Graves' hyperthyroidism. Scientists amplified the TCR beta CDR3 regions from RNA transcripts. An initial RT-PCR round employing HTBI primers preceded a second-round multiplex PCR. TCRdb analysed the multiplex PCR reads with MiXCR anew, one entry per CDR3 protein. The sample lists roughly 50,000 distinct CDR3 sequences, about 50% occurring once. This clonotype was obtained from an adult man with Graves' ophthalmopathy. The sequenced sample was peripheral blood.

CDR3 amino acids: CASSPWTGTAKAEAFF. The CDR3 bases are TGTGCCAGCAGCCCTTGGACAGGGACAGCTAAGGCTGAAGCTTTCTTT. The gene calls are TRBV5-6 and TRBJ1-1; the match to TRBD1 covers 8 bases. V gave up 4 bases and J gave up 6 bases; unmatched junction bases: 14. Germline lookup yields CDR1 SGHDT and CDR2 YYEEEE. The CDR3 sequence is 16 residues long. The full variable domain, rest sourced from reference TRBV5-6 and TRBJ1-1, is DAGVTQSPTHLIKTRGQQVTLRCSPKSGHDTVSWYQQALGQGPQFIFQYYEEEERQRGNFPDRFSGHQFPNYSSELNVNALLLGDSALYLCASSPWTGTAKAEAFFGQGTRLTVV.